This T cell receptor beta chain is from a study of blood T cell repertoires in COVID-19. Study details: Samples representing acute and convalescent COVID-19 were sourced from the United States, Italy and Spain. The cDNA or gDNA used as material had been derived from T cells, B-cell-depleted T cells, or PBMCs.

This clone was picked up one time. Per the study methods: Quantification of nucleated cells was approximated via reference gene primer amplification. This table comes from immunoSEQ multiplex PCR, and its TCRdb copy is limited to in-frame clones, with some not included. V and J calls and clone size follow that table, whereas D and trimming were derived from the DNA. Here the sample spans some 40,000 clones, over 70% being singletons. This CDR3 contains 16 residues. The germline V and J ends were trimmed by 4 bases and 3 bases, with 19 bases remaining between them. Germline CDR1 and CDR2: SGHRS and YFSETQ.

The rearrangement uses TRBV5-1 and TRBJ1-1, with D tentatively TRBD1 (6 bases). The sample comprised peripheral blood. The TCR originated in a man between 65 and 85 years old with acute or convalescent COVID-19. CDR3 DNA: TGCGCCAGCAGCGATCATACTAAGGGGGTGGACACTGAAGCTTTCTTT. Protein sequence: CASSDHTKGVDTEAFF. The whole variable domain, remainder taken from reference TRBV5-1 and TRBJ1-1, is KAGVTQTPRYLIKTRGQQVTLSCSPISGHRSVSWYQQTPGQGLQFLFEYFSETQRNKGNFPGRFSGRQFSNSRSEMNVSTLELGDSALYLCASSDHTKGVDTEAFFGQGTRLTVV.